A single sample gave rise to the 6 T cell receptor beta chains below, sequenced in a study of T cells in localized non-small cell lung cancer. Sequencing used immunoSEQ multiplex PCR; TCRdb keeps in-frame clones, though not all of them. There are under 95,000 clones in the sample; 80% occur only once, and 8.5% to 10% lies in the top ten. The sample consisted of peripheral blood, taken before any cancer treatment. Receptors were obtained from an older female donor with stage I lung adenocarcinoma.

This clone occurred once. The V and J genes are TRBV4-1 and TRBJ2-7; TRBD2 matches at 11 bases. The CDR3 is 15 residues long. After removal of 4 bases from V and 4 bases from J, the junction contained 6 bases not matched to a gene. The germline CDR1 and CDR2 sequences are MGHRA and YSYEKL. The CDR3 here is CASSRTSGSLYEQYF. Written as DNA, the CDR3 is TGCGCCAGCAGCCGTACTAGCGGGAGTCTATACGAGCAGTACTTC.

CDR3: CASSPREDTQYF. CDR3 bases: TGTGCCAGCTCACCGAGAGAAGATACGCAGTATTTT. This chain uses TRBV18 with TRBJ2-3; no firm D call. The CDR3 sequence is 12 residues long. V lost 3 bases and J lost 5, with 6 bases in between. Germline values: CDR1 KGHSH, CDR2 LQKENI.

The V call is TRBV30, the J call TRBJ1-5, with TRBD1 matching 9 bases. V shed 4 bases and J 6 bases; nucleotides not matched to a gene: 7. The germline V gene encodes CDR1 GTSNPN and CDR2 SVGIG (reference sequence). The CDR3 consists of 14 residues. CDR3 DNA: TGTGCCTGGACGAACAGGGGGCAAGGTCAGCCCCAGCATTTT. Translation: CAWTNRGQGQPQHF.

J is TRBJ2-5 and V is TRBV2, with 11 bases fitting TRBD1. CDR3 length: 15 amino acids. V was clipped by 5 bases and J by 1 base; unmatched bases: 3. CDR1 and CDR2 (germline): SNHLY, FYNNEI. CDR3 nucleotide sequence: TGTGCCAGCAGTACGGACAGGGGGCTCCAAGAGACCCAGTACTTC. Translated: CASSTDRGLQETQYF.

This clone showed up just once. The V gene is TRBV6-5, the J gene TRBJ2-7; perhaps TRBD2 as D (6 bases). The V and J ends lost 9 bases and 2 bases respectively, with 14 bases between them. CDR1 is MNHEY and CDR2 is SVGAGI in the germline V gene. This CDR3 region has 13 residues. The CDR3 spells CASHSGVPYEQYF. CDR3 DNA sequence: TGTGCCAGTCATTCGGGGGTACCCTACGAGCAGTACTTC.

This clone was recorded a few times. V usage is TRBV7-2 and J usage is TRBJ2-3, with D possibly matching TRBD2 (5 bases). The CDR3 is made up of 12 amino acids. The V end lost 7 bases, the J end lost 3 bases, and 8 bases lay between the germline ends. From germline, CDR1 is SGHTA and CDR2 FQGNSA. CDR3 region: CASKPGTDTQYF. The CDR3 coding sequence is TGTGCCAGCAAACCGGGGACAGATACGCAGTATTTT.